These 3 T cell receptor beta chains originate from one sample sequenced in a study of OX40 agonist ivuxolimab in advanced cancers. Libraries were built with the immunoSEQ multiplex PCR assay. The table comes from immuneACCESS by way of TCRdb, which keeps in-frame sequences with V and J called. Part of the clones is missing from these tables; in studies checked, under half for an unresolved V gene and the rest for unknown reasons. The sample contains roughly 24,000 clones, 84% of them found a single time. The ten largest make up 15% to 20% of the sample. The sample consisted of CD4+ or CD8+ T cells sorted from blood, taken in a trial of the OX40 agonist ivuxolimab. Receptors originate from an adult with an advanced solid tumor such as melanoma, head and neck, liver or kidney cancer.

The genes are TRBV6-5 and TRBJ2-5; unclear D gene. The germline V gene has CDR1 MNHEY and CDR2 SVGAGI. The CDR3 covers 11 residues. V was trimmed by 6 bases and J by 5 bases, leaving 7 bases between them. The CDR3 nucleotides are TGTGCCAGCAGATACATGGAGACCCAGTACTTC. This encodes CASRYMETQYF.

The CDR3: CAISEQPGQNTGELFF. CDR3 sequence (DNA): TGTGCCATCAGTGAACAACCGGGACAGAACACCGGGGAGCTGTTTTTT. The chain is built from TRBV10-3 and TRBJ2-2, with TRBD1 as a possible D gene (6 bases). Trimming took 3 bases from V and 1 from J, leaving 12 bases between them. The CDR3 totals 16 residues. Germline-derived CDR1 and CDR2 are ENHRY and SYGVKD.

The gene calls are TRBV4-2 and TRBJ2-2, with D perhaps TRBD1 or TRBD2 (5 bases each). Per the germline V gene, CDR1 is LGHNA and CDR2 is YNFKEQ. The ends were cut back, 1 base at V and 6 bases at J, with 9 bases in the middle. The CDR3 is 14 amino acids. CDR3 protein: CASSQVRGSGELFF. The CDR3 DNA reads as TGTGCCAGCAGCCAAGTGAGGGGATCCGGGGAGCTGTTTTTT.